Below, 8 T cell receptor beta chains from the same sample are listed, as sequenced in a study of shared clonotypes between healthy human individuals (dated by TCRdb to about 2020). The library was produced with the immunoSEQ multiplex PCR assay. Held by TCRdb, this immuneACCESS table contains in-frame sequences only and omits some clones. Under half of the omission traces to an unresolved V gene where checked; the cause of the rest is unknown. This sample lists 850,000 to 1,100,000 clones; 60% to 80% were detected once. The ten top clones hold more than 0.85% of the sample. Sequencing used memory CD4+ T cells from PBMCs. What the cell subset or site label conveys for this sample: CD45RA-negative fraction. The receptors come from a man between 18 and 35 years old in good health. Some clones in this sample may be carry-over from other donors' samples.

Comment on this clone: Other DNA sequences of this sample code for an identical CDR3. V usage is TRBV5-1 and J usage is TRBJ2-1; TRBD1 aligns across 11 bases. This CDR3 region has 15 residues. Germline CDR1 and CDR2: SGHRS and YFSETQ. J gave up 4 bases and V 3 bases, and 3 bases lay outside the gene matches. As DNA, the CDR3 is TGCGCCAGCAGCTCAGGACAGGGGGCATACAATGAGCAGTTCTTC. This sequence encodes CASSSGQGAYNEQFF.

V usage is TRBV5-5 and J usage is TRBJ2-7, with D perhaps TRBD1 (6 bases). The germline CDR1 and CDR2 sequences are SGHKS and YYEKEE (reference sequence). Trimming shortened V by 0 bases and J by 5 bases, and 18 bases separated the two germline ends. The CDR3 is made up of 16 amino acids. As DNA, the CDR3 is TGTGCCAGCAGCTTGGGTCAGGGGCGCATTTGGGACGAGCAGTACTTC. It is translated as CASSLGQGRIWDEQYF.

The chain recombines TRBV29-1 with TRBJ2-4; weak D call: TRBD1 (5 bases). CDR1 and CDR2 from the germline V gene are SQVTM and ANQGSEA. The CDR3 is 11 amino acids. Trimming left V 4 bases short and J 7 bases short, with 8 bases between. As DNA, the CDR3 is TGCAGCGTTGGACAGAGGAACATTCAGTACTTC. Translation gives CSVGQRNIQYF.

The table lists this clone with a count of one. This sequence joins TRBV11-1 and TRBJ1-1, with 11 positions matching TRBD1. CDR1 and CDR2 from the germline V gene are SGHAT and FQDESV (reference sequence). V lost 3 bases, J lost 4 bases, and 7 bases stayed unmatched. The CDR3 is 16 residues long. CDR3 nucleotides: TGTGCCAGCAGCTTCTCGGGACAGGGGGGCGTCACTGAAGCTTTCTTT. This sequence encodes CASSFSGQGGVTEAFF.

This chain joins TRBV6-1 and TRBJ2-7; 12 bases agree with TRBD1. CDR1 is MNHNS, CDR2 SASEGT, per germline. The V segment lost 8 bases and the J segment 5 bases; nucleotides outside the gene matches: 4. The CDR3 spans 13 residues. The CDR3 nucleotides read TGTGCCAGCCGGGACAGGGGGCTCCACGAGCAGTACTTC. As protein: CASRDRGLHEQYF.

The rearrangement uses TRBV9 and TRBJ2-3; TRBD2 matches 8 bases. Germline lookup yields CDR1 SGDLS and CDR2 YYNGEE. The CDR3 totals 17 residues. The trim removed 3 bases at V and 2 bases at J, leaving 11 bases unmatched. The DNA for the CDR3 is TGTGCCAGCAGCGCCAGAGGAACTAGCGGTTCCACAGATACGCAGTATTTT. It translates to CASSARGTSGSTDTQYF.

The chain couples TRBV7-2 to TRBJ2-7; 7 nucleotides match TRBD1. V lost 2 bases and J lost 1; bases outside the gene matches: 2. The CDR3 has 14 residues. The germline V gene has CDR1 SGHTA and CDR2 FQGNSA. The CDR3 nucleotides are TGTGCCAGCAGCTTACAGACAGGGTCCTACGAGCAGTACTTC. Translating it yields CASSLQTGSYEQYF.

The chain carries TRBV6-6 and TRBJ2-3; TRBD2 matches at 11 bases. The CDR3 is made up of 14 amino acids. Germline-derived CDR1 and CDR2 are MNHNY and SVGAGI (reference sequence). V shed 6 bases and J 3 bases; nucleotides not matched to a gene: 2. This chain's CDR3 is CASSLAGGTDTQYF. For the CDR3, the DNA is TGTGCCAGCAGCCTAGCGGGAGGTACAGATACGCAGTATTTT.